This section outlines one T cell receptor (beta chain) sequence together with its context. CDR1 is MNHEY and CDR2 is SVGAGI in the germline V gene. CDR3 length: 14 residues. V lost 0 bases and J lost 5, with 11 bases in between. The record originates from a study of blood T cell repertoires in COVID-19. Sequencing used immunoSEQ multiplex PCR; TCRdb keeps in-frame clones, though not all of them. The sample has tens of thousands of clones; roughly 84% are singletons. This chain connects TRBV6-5 to TRBJ2-7, with a weak D call TRBD2 (5 bases). What was sequenced was peripheral blood. This clonotype originated in a woman aged 70-85 years in a cohort sampled during active COVID-19. CDR3 DNA sequence: TGTGCCAGCAGTTACTCGAATCGGGGAAACGAGCAGTACTTC. Residues: CASSYSNRGNEQYF.